The rows below give T cell receptor beta chains drawn from one sample of a study of PD-L1 blockade in urothelial cancer. The method was immunoSEQ multiplex PCR; TCRdb's version includes in-frame clones alone and lacks a portion of them. The sample yields under 55,000 clones, around 80% seen once. Specimen: PBMCs, collected around atezolizumab (anti-PD-L1) treatment. The receptors here all came from an older man with urothelial cancer. The CDR3 runs from the conserved cysteine through the conserved F or W. D genes are given only for firm matches. Where a row states a size, it is once, few, many or the class of an expanded clone; other rows omit it.

>TRBJ1-1|NA|NA|TRBV2
CASSGDGAAEAFF
TGTGCCAGCAGTGGAGATGGGGCGGCAGAAGCTTTCTTT
>TRBJ1-1|NA|NA|TRBV5-6
CASTIGLNTEAFF
TGTGCCAGCACAATCGGGTTGAACACTGAAGCTTTCTTT
>TRBJ1-6|NA|NA|TRBV4-3
CASSQRLNNSPLHF
TGCGCCAGCAGCCAGCGGCTTAATAATTCACCCCTCCACTTT
>TRBJ2-5|NA|NA|TRBV7-2
CASSLGRSQETQYF
TGTGCCAGCAGCTTAGGAAGGAGCCAAGAGACCCAGTACTTC
>TRBJ2-3|NA|NA|TRBV7-3
CASSKGGSTDTQYF
TGTGCCAGCAGCAAGGGGGGGAGCACAGATACGCAGTATTTT
>TRBJ1-6|NA|TRBD1|TRBV2
CASSESEGASSPLHF
TGTGCCAGCAGTGAGTCGGAGGGGGCGAGTTCACCCCTCCACTTT
>TRBJ2-7|few|NA|TRBV20-1
CSAAEDYEQYF
TGCAGTGCTGCTGAGGATTACGAGCAGTACTTC
>TRBJ1-1|NA|NA|TRBV5-4
CASSPMGRPGTTEAFF
TGTGCCAGCAGCCCTATGGGCCGACCTGGAACCACTGAAGCTTTCTTT
>TRBJ2-7|NA|TRBD2|TRBV6-6
CASASGLARSYEQYF
TGTGCCAGCGCCTCCGGACTAGCGCGCTCCTACGAGCAGTACTTC
>TRBJ1-5|once|TRBD1|TRBV10-1
CASSSRRTGESNQPQHF
TGCGCCAGCAGTTCCCGAAGGACAGGGGAGAGCAATCAGCCCCAGCATTTT
>TRBJ2-1|NA|TRBD2|TRBV11-1
CASSLGTSGGEQFF
TGTGCCAGCAGCTTAGGGACTAGCGGGGGAGAGCAGTTCTTC
>TRBJ1-1|NA|NA|TRBV7-8
CASSSFTEAFF
TGTGCCAGCAGCTCCTTTACTGAAGCTTTCTTT
>TRBJ2-6|NA|TRBD1|TRBV14
CASSPGQGYGANVLTF
TGTGCCAGCAGCCCGGGACAGGGATATGGGGCCAACGTCCTGACTTTC
>TRBJ1-1|NA|NA|TRBV14
CASSHGTLSRNTEAFF
TGTGCCAGCAGCCACGGGACATTAAGCAGGAACACTGAAGCTTTCTTT
>TRBJ1-2|few|TRBD1|TRBV6-1
CASSFGQATYGYTF
TGTGCCAGCAGCTTCGGACAGGCGACGTATGGCTACACCTTC
>TRBJ1-1|NA|TRBD1|TRBV6-5
CASRLDRVGTEAFF
TGTGCCAGCCGATTAGACAGGGTCGGGACTGAAGCTTTCTTT
>TRBJ2-2|NA|TRBD1|TRBV11-2
CASSTQGTGELFF
TGTGCCAGCAGCACACAGGGGACCGGGGAGCTGTTTTTT
>TRBJ1-2|NA|TRBD1|TRBV7-2
CASSLARDSAVYGYTF
TGTGCCAGCAGCTTAGCACGGGACAGCGCTGTCTATGGCTACACCTTC
>TRBJ1-3|NA|NA|TRBV18
CASSPDSIGNTIYF
TGTGCCAGCTCACCAGACAGTATTGGAAACACCATATATTTT
>TRBJ2-3|NA|NA|TRBV4-3
CASSPNDYRGTDTQYF
TGCGCCAGCAGCCCCAATGACTATCGCGGCACAGATACGCAGTATTTT
>TRBJ2-2|NA|NA|TRBV18
CASSPRGGSTGELFF
TGTGCCAGCTCACCAAGGGGGGGATCCACCGGGGAGCTGTTTTTT
>TRBJ2-7|once|NA|TRBV15
CATSRDRGPYEQYF
TGTGCCACCAGCAGAGATCGAGGTCCCTACGAGCAGTACTTC
>TRBJ2-3|NA|TRBD2|TRBV5-6
CASSFYSSGSPVGRDTQYF
TGTGCCAGCAGCTTTTATTCTAGCGGGAGTCCGGTGGGTAGAGATACGCAGTATTTT
>TRBJ1-5|NA|TRBD1|TRBV18
CASSPAGQGGQPQHF
TGTGCCAGCTCACCGGCGGGACAGGGGGGTCAGCCCCAGCATTTT
>TRBJ2-7|NA|TRBD2|TRBV5-6
CASSLALAGSHEQYF
TGTGCCAGCAGCTTGGCGCTAGCGGGAAGTCACGAGCAGTACTTC
>TRBJ2-5|NA|NA|TRBV19
CASSIGQGQETQYF
TGTGCCAGTAGTATTGGGCAGGGGCAAGAGACCCAGTACTTC
>TRBJ1-1|NA|NA|TRBV19
CASSTAAGNTEAFF
TGTGCCAGTAGTACAGCGGCGGGGAACACTGAAGCTTTCTTT
>TRBJ1-2|once|NA|TRBV7-9
CASSLGKNYGYTF
TGTGCCAGCAGCTTGGGCAAGAACTATGGCTACACCTTC